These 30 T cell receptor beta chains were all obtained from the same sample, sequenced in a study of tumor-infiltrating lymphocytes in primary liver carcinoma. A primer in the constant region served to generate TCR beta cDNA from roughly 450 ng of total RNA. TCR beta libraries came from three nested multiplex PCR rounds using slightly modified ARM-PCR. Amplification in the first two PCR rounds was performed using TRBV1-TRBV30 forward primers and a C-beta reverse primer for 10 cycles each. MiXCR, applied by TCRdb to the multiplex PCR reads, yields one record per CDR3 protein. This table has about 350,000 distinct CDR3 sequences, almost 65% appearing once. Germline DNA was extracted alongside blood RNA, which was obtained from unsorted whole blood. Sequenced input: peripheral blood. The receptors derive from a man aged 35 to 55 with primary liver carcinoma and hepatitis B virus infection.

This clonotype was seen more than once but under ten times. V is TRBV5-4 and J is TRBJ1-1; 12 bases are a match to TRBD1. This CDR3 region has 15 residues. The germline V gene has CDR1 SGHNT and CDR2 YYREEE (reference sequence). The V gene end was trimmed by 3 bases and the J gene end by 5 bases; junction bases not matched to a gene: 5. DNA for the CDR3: TGTGCCAGCAGCTGGGGGACAGGGGGCGGGACTGAAGCTTTCTTT. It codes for CASSWGTGGGTEAFF.

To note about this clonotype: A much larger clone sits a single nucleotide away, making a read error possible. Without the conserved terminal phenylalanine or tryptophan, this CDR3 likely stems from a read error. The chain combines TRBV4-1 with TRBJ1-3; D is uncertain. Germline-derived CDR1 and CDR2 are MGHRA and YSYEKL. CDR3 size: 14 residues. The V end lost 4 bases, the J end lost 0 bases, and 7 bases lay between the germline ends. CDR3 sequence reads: CASSLQTSGNTIYY. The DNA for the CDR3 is TGCGCCAGCAGCCTACAGACCTCTGGAAACACCATATATTAT.

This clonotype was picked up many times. CDR3 nucleotide sequence: TGCAGCGTTGCCGGGACAGGGGTTAGACATGAGCAGTTCTTC. It codes for CSVAGTGVRHEQFF. The V call is TRBV29-1, the J call TRBJ2-1; the match to TRBD1 covers 10 bases. The V gene's germline CDR1 is SQVTM and CDR2 ANQGSEA. This CDR3 spans 14 amino acids. V was pared by 4 bases and J by 8 bases, with 8 bases of the junction left unmatched.

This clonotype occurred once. The CDR3: CASSPQGYEQYF. CDR3 nucleotide sequence: TGTGCCAGCAGTCCACAGGGTTACGAGCAGTACTTC. This chain joins TRBV6-5 and TRBJ2-7, with a weak D call TRBD1 (6 bases). The CDR3 is made up of 12 amino acids. V was cut by 5 bases and J by 4 bases, with 9 bases left in between. CDR1 and CDR2 from the germline V gene are MNHEY and SVGAGI.

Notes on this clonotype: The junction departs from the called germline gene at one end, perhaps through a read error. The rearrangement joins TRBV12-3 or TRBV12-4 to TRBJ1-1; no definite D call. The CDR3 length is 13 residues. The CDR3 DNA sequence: TGTACCAGCAGTTTGAGAGTGAACACTGAAGCTTTCTTT. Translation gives CTSSLRVNTEAFF.

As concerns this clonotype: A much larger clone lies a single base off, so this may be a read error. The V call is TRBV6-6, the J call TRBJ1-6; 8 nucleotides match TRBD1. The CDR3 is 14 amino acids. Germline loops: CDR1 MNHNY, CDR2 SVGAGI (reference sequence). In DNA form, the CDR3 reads TGTGCCAGCAGTTATGACAGGGGTAATCCACCCCTCCACTTT. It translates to CASSYDRGNPPLHF.

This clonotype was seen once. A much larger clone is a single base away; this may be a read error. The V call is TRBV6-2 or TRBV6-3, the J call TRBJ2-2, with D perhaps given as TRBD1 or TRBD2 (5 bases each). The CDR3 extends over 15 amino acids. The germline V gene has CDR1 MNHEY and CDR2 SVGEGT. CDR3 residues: CAGSYSRGAGGELFF. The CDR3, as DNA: TGTGCCGGCAGTTACTCGAGAGGGGCCGGCGGGGAGCTGTTTTTT.

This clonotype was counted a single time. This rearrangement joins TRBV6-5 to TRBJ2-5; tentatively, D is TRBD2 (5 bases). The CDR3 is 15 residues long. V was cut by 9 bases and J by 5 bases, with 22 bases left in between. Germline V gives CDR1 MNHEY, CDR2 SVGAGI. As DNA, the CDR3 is TGTGCCAGGAGTCCCCGCCATGGGAGCGTGGAGACCCAGTACTTC. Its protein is CARSPRHGSVETQYF.

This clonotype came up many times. The CDR3 protein is CASSPLVGYEQFF. The DNA for the CDR3 is TGTGCCAGCAGCCCGCTAGTTGGCTATGAGCAGTTCTTC. V is TRBV11-2 and J is TRBJ2-1; no clear D. V gave up 5 bases and J gave up 8 bases, with 13 bases separating them. Germline V lookup: CDR1 SGHAT, CDR2 FQNNGV. This CDR3 spans 13 amino acids.

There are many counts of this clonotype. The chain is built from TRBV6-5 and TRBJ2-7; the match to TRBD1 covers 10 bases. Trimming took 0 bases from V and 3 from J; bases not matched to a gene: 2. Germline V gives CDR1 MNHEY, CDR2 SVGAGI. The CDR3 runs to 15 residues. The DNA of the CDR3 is TGTGCCAGCAGTTACTCCGACAGGGGGCTCTACGAGCAGTACTTC. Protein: CASSYSDRGLYEQYF.

In nucleotides, the CDR3 is TGTGCCAGCTCACAACAGGGGTTTCAAGAGACCCAGTACTTC. Encoded protein: CASSQQGFQETQYF. This chain links TRBV18 with TRBJ2-5; 7 bases agree with TRBD1. Trimming at V came to 4 bases and at J to 2 bases, leaving 4 bases not matched to a gene. The CDR3 sequence is 14 residues long. Germline-derived CDR1 and CDR2 are KGHSH and LQKENI.

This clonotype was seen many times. In DNA, the CDR3 is TGTGCCAGCAGTTACTCGATGTTTGTGAACACTGAAGCTTTCTTT. This sequence encodes CASSYSMFVNTEAFF. The chain couples TRBV6-5 to TRBJ1-1, with no clear D. CDR1 and CDR2 from the germline V gene are MNHEY and SVGAGI. Trimming took off 0 bases at V and 0 bases at J, with 8 bases between the two ends. This CDR3 is built from 15 residues.

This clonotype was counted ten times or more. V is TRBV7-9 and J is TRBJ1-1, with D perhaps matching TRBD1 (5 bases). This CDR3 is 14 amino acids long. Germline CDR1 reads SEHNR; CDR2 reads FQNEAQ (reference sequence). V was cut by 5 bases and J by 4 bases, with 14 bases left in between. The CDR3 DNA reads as TGTGCCAGCAGCCGAGACAGCGGATCCACTGAAGCTTTCTTT. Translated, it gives CASSRDSGSTEAFF.

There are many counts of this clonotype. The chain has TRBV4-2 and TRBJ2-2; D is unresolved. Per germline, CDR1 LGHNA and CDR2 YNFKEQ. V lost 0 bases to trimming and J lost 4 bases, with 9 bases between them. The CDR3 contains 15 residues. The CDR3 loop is CASSQDRRSTGELFF. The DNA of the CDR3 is TGTGCCAGCAGCCAAGATCGCAGGTCCACCGGGGAGCTGTTTTTT.

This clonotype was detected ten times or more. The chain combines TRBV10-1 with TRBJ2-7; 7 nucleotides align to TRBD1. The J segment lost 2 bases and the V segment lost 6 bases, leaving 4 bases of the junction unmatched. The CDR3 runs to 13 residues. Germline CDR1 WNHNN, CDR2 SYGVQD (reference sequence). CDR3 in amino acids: CASSKGQTYEQYF. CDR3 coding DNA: TGCGCCAGCAGCAAGGGACAGACCTACGAGCAGTACTTC.

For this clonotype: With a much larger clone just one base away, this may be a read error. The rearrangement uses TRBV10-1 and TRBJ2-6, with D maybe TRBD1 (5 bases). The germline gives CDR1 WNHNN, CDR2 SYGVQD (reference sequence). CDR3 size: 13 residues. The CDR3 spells CATPSSGANILTF. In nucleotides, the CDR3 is TGCGCCACCCCGTCGTCTGGGGCCAACATCCTGACTTTC.

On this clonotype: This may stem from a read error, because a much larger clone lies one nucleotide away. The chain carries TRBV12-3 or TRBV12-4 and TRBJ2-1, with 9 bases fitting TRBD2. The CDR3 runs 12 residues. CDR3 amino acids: CTSNGSGRQQFF. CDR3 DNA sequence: TGTACCAGCAACGGTAGCGGGAGACAGCAGTTCTTC.

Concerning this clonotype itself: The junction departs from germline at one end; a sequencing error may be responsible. The CDR3 sequence is CASRSGLPFSYNERFF. Written as DNA, the CDR3 is TGTGCCAGCAGGTCGGGACTTCCTTTCTCCTACAATGAGCGGTTCTTC. The J gene is TRBJ2-1, the V gene TRBV5-4; the D gene is possibly TRBD2 (6 bases). Germline lookup yields CDR1 SGHNT and CDR2 YYREEE (reference sequence). The CDR3 is made up of 16 amino acids.

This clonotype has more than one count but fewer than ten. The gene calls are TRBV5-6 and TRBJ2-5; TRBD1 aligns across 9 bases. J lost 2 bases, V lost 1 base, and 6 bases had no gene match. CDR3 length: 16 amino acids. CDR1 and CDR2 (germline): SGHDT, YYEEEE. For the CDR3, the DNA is TGTGCCAGCAGCTTGACCGGGACAGGGTGGCAAGAGACCCAGTACTTC. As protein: CASSLTGTGWQETQYF.

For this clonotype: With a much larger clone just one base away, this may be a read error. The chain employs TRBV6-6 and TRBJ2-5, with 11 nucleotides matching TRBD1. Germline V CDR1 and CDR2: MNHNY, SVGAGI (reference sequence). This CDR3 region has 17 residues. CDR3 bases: TGTGTCAGCAGTTACTCTTCGGACAGGGGGCGCGGGGAGACCCAGTACTTC. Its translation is CVSSYSSDRGRGETQYF.

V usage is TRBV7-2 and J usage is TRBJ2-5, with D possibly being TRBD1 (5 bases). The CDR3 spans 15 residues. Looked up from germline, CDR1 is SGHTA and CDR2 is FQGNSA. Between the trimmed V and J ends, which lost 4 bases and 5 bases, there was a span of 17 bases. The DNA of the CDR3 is TGTGCCAGCAGCTCCGGTGGGGCAAGGGTGGAGACCCAGTACTTC. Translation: CASSSGGARVETQYF.

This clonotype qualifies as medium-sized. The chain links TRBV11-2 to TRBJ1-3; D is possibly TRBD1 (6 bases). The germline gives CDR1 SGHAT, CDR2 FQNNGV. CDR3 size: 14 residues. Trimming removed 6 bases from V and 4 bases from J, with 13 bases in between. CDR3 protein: CASSHGQQGNTIYF. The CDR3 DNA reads TGTGCCAGCAGTCATGGACAGCAAGGAAACACCATATATTTT.

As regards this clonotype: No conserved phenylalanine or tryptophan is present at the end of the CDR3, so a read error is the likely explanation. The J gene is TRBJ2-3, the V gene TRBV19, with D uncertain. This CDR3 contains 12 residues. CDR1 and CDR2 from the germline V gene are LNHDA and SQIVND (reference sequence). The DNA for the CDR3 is TGTGCCTCGAAAGTTGACGAGGATACACAGTATCTT. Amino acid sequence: CASKVDEDTQYL.

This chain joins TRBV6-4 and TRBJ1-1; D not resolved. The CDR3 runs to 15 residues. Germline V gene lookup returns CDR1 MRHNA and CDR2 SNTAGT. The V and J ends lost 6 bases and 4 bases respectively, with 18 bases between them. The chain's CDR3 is CASSGPIPLLTEAFF. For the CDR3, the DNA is TGTGCCAGCAGCGGACCGATACCTCTCCTCACTGAAGCTTTCTTT.

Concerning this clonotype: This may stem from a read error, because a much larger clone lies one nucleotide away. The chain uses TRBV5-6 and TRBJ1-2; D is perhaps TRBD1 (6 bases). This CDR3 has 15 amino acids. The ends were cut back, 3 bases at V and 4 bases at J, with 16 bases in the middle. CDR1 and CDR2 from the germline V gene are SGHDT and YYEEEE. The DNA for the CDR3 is TGTGCCAGCAGCTACAGGCCGGGGGGCAGCTATGGCTACACCTTC. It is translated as CASSYRPGGSYGYTF.

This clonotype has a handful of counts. The CDR3 region has the DNA TGCGCCAGCAGCTTGGATGGGGTAACTGGAAACACCATATATTTT. Its translation: CASSLDGVTGNTIYF. The chain joins TRBV5-1 to TRBJ1-3; D unclear. The ends were cut back, 0 bases at V and 2 bases at J, with 9 bases in the middle. The germline CDR1 and CDR2 sequences are SGHRS and YFSETQ. The CDR3 spans 15 residues.

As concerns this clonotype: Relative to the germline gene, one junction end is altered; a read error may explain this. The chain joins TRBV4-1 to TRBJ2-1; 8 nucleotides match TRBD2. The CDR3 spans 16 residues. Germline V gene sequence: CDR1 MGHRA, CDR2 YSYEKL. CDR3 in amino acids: CVSSQRPSGSHNEQFF. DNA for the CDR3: TGCGTCAGCAGCCAGCGGCCCAGCGGGAGCCACAATGAGCAGTTCTTC.

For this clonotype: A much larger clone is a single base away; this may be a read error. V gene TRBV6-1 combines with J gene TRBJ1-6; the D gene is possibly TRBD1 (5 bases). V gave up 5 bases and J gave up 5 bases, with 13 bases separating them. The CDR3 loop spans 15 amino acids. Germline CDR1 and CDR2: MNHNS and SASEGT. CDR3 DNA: TGTGCCAGCAGTATCCGGGGCGGAAATAATTCACCCCTCCACTTT. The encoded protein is CASSIRGGNNSPLHF.

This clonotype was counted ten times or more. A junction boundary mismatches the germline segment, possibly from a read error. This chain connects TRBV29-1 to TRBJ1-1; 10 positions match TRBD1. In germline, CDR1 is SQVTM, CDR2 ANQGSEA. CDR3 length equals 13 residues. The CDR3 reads CGVGQGMNTEAFF. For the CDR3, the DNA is TGCGGCGTGGGACAGGGGATGAACACTGAAGCTTTCTTT.

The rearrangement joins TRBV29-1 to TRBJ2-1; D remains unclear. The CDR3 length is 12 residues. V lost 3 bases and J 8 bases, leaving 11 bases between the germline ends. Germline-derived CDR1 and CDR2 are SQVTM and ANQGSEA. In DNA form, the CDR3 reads TGCAGCGTTGATGTGGGGTACGATGAGCAGTTCTTC. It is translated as CSVDVGYDEQFF.